This TCR beta chain was recovered during a study of early T cells in non-severe SARS-CoV-2 infection. Individual cDNA molecules received unique molecular identifiers. TCRdb independently ran MiXCR on the 5' RACE reads; one entry per CDR3 protein. The table records around 77,000 distinct CDR3 sequences, about 5% of them present only once. This clonotype was counted a few times. The CDR3 extends over 12 amino acids. V lost 5 bases and J 8 bases, leaving 9 bases between the germline ends. CDR1 is MNHEY, CDR2 SVGEGT, per germline. The material was whole blood, obtained at baseline. The genes are TRBV6-2 or TRBV6-3 and TRBJ1-4; D uncertain. The sequence came from an adult who was a healthcare worker with PCR-confirmed SARS-CoV-2 infection or an uninfected control (not recorded which). The CDR3: CASSAPQEKLFF. The CDR3 DNA reads as TGTGCCAGCAGTGCCCCCCAAGAAAAACTGTTTTTT.